The TCR beta chain under discussion was sequenced for a study of T cells in Graves' hyperthyroidism and ophthalmopathy. There were TCR beta CDR3 regions amplified from RNA transcripts. The HTBI primer set was used in a first-round RT-PCR of the TCR CDR3. TCRdb called the multiplex PCR reads again in MiXCR, with one record for every CDR3 protein. The profile shows about 350,000 distinct CDR3 sequences, 15% to 20% of them singletons. Notes on the study in general: Also found in blood were most expanded thyroid clonotypes above 0.001. Median prediction lead before ophthalmopathy onset was about 6.5 months with the model.

Used for diagnoses were clinical symptoms, serum thyroxine and TRAb, thyroid ultrasound and orbital computed tomography. Isolation of PBMCs was performed on roughly 9 ml fresh peripheral blood. Concerning this clonotype: Its antigen is not identified.

The CDR3 totals 14 residues. Germline V gives CDR1 SGDLS, CDR2 YYNGEE. Trimming took off 3 bases at V and 3 bases at J, with 12 bases between the two ends. The chain is built from TRBV9 and TRBJ2-5; D unresolved. This receptor was identified in a woman in her twenties or thirties with Graves' hyperthyroidism that later progressed to Graves' ophthalmopathy. Sample: blood. The CDR3 DNA follows: TGTGCCAGCAGCGCGGGCCCTGGGGAAGAGACCCAGTACTTC. It specifies CASSAGPGEETQYF. The full variable domain, in which reference TRBV9 and TRBJ2-5 provide the parts outside the CDR3, is DSGVTQTPKHLITATGQRVTLRCSPRSGDLSVYWYQQSLDQGLQFLIQYYNGEERAKGNILERFSAQQFPDLHSELNLSSLELGDSALYFCASSAGPGEETQYFGPGTRLLVL.